These 26 T cell receptor beta chains were all obtained from the same sample, sequenced in a study of blood T cells in healthy people across ages. Primers used in a second PCR of about 7 to 12 cycles were a sample-barcoded 5' primer and a J-beta primer mix. TCRdb analysed the 5' RACE reads with MiXCR anew, one entry per CDR3 protein. This sample has fewer than 750,000 distinct CDR3 sequences, with about 45% found just once. The specimen was blood. These receptor sequences come from a man aged 80 or over in good health.

In the case of this clonotype: A read error is possible here, since a much larger clone lies one base away. The rearrangement joins TRBV6-5 to TRBJ2-5; TRBD2 matches 8 bases. The V gene's germline CDR1 is MNHEY and CDR2 SVGAGI. CDR3 length: 15 residues. The CDR3 coding sequence is TGTGCCAGCAATTACGGCGGGCTAGCGGGAGAGACCCAGTACTTC. Amino acid sequence: CASNYGGLAGETQYF.

The chain joins TRBV20-1 to TRBJ2-5; 11 bases agree with TRBD2. The junction had 13 bases not matched to a gene; V was cut back by 6 bases and J by 4 bases. This CDR3 spans 16 amino acids. Germline V gene data show CDR1 as DFQATT and CDR2 as SNEGSKA (reference sequence). The CDR3, as DNA: TGCAGTGCACTCAACCCGACTAGCGGGGCGGTAGAGACCCAGTACTTC. This gives the protein CSALNPTSGAVETQYF.

The rearrangement links TRBV27 to TRBJ1-2; 7 bases agree with TRBD1. Trimming removed 6 bases from V and 9 bases from J; junction bases left unmatched: 10. There are 13 residues in the CDR3. Germline lookup yields CDR1 MNHEY and CDR2 SMNVEV (reference sequence). The CDR3 bases are TGTGCCAGCAGGAGAACAGGGGATGGTAGCTACACCTTC. Protein product: CASRRTGDGSYTF.

The rearrangement joins TRBV4-3 to TRBJ2-1, with 9 bases aligning to TRBD2. CDR1 LGHNA and CDR2 YSLEER come from the germline V gene. V trimming: 4 bases; J trimming: 6 bases; junction bases outside the gene matches: 7. The CDR3 covers 15 residues. The CDR3 DNA reads as TGCGCCAGCAGCCCGGTGGCGGGAGGGTTCAATGAGCAGTTCTTC. Amino acid sequence: CASSPVAGGFNEQFF.

In this sample, this clonotype turned up a few times. V usage is TRBV7-2 and J usage is TRBJ2-6, with D unresolved. Trimming took 5 bases from V and 0 from J, leaving 8 bases between them. The CDR3 length is 15 residues. The V gene's germline CDR1 is SGHTA and CDR2 FQGNSA. The CDR3 spells CASSPASSGANVLTF. The CDR3 coding sequence is TGTGCCAGCAGCCCCGCGAGCTCTGGGGCCAACGTCCTGACTTTC.

This clonotype has more than one count but fewer than ten. The chain recombines TRBV7-2 with TRBJ2-5; 9 nucleotides match TRBD1. The DNA matches TRBJ2-7 better at its end, which makes the J call doubtful. The germline CDR1 and CDR2 sequences are SGHTA and FQGNSA. The CDR3 contains 15 residues. The CDR3 bases are TGTGCCAGCAGTCTTCCGGGGACAGGGCGTTACGAGCAGTACTTC. Its translation is CASSLPGTGRYEQYF.

CDR3 coding DNA: TGCGCCAGCAGCTCCGGGAGGGCTCCTGGAAACACCATATATTTT. It codes for CASSSGRAPGNTIYF. The chain uses TRBV5-1 and TRBJ1-3, with D hard to call. The germline gives CDR1 SGHRS, CDR2 YFSETQ. This CDR3 comprises 15 residues. V lost 3 bases and J lost 2, with 12 bases in between. Using reference TRBV5-1 and TRBJ1-3 for the parts outside the CDR3, the full variable domain is KAGVTQTPRYLIKTRGQQVTLSCSPISGHRSVSWYQQTPGQGLQFLFEYFSETQRNKGNFPGRFSGRQFSNSRSEMNVSTLELGDSALYLCASSSGRAPGNTIYFGEGSWLTVV.

This chain uses TRBV7-2 with TRBJ2-5; 8 bases are a match to TRBD1. Unmatched junction bases numbered 9, after V lost 1 base and J lost 5 bases. The CDR3 has 16 amino acids. Germline CDR1 SGHTA, CDR2 FQGNSA. The CDR3 spells CASSLEGAGGRETQYF. The CDR3 DNA follows: TGTGCCAGCAGCTTAGAGGGAGCAGGGGGCAGGGAGACCCAGTACTTC. The full variable domain, completed using reference TRBV7-2 and TRBJ2-5, is GAGVSQSPSNKVTEKGKDVELRCDPISGHTALYWYRQSLGQGLEFLIYFQGNSAPDKSGLPSDRFSAERTGGSVSTLTIQRTQQEDSAVYLCASSLEGAGGRETQYFGPGTRLLVL.

The J gene is TRBJ2-7, the V gene TRBV6-2 or TRBV6-3; 7 nucleotides line up with TRBD2. J lost 7 bases, V lost 5 bases, and 14 bases had no gene match. The CDR3 is 15 residues long. Germline loops: CDR1 MNHEY, CDR2 SVGEGT. The CDR3 spells CASSPSGTSYNEQYF. For the CDR3, the DNA is TGTGCCAGCAGTCCAAGCGGGACCTCCTACAATGAGCAGTACTTC.

The CDR3 reads CSARTSGGRETQYF. CDR3 in DNA: TGCAGTGCTCGAACTAGCGGGGGGAGGGAGACCCAGTACTTC. The V call is TRBV20-1, the J call TRBJ2-5, with 12 bases identical to TRBD2. The germline V gene encodes CDR1 DFQATT and CDR2 SNEGSKA (reference sequence). CDR3 length: 14 amino acids. V was clipped by 5 bases and J by 5 bases; unmatched bases: 6.

Notes on this clonotype: A much larger clone sits a single nucleotide away, making a read error possible. The J gene is TRBJ2-3, the V gene TRBV28; 14 nucleotides align to TRBD2. The trim removed 4 bases at V and 2 bases at J, leaving 2 bases unmatched. The CDR3 extends over 16 amino acids. Germline V gene data show CDR1 as MDHEN and CDR2 as SYDVKM. CDR3 residues: CASSSGLAGATDTQYF. In DNA form, the CDR3 reads TGTGCCAGCAGTTCGGGACTAGCGGGAGCCACAGATACGCAGTATTTT.

J is TRBJ2-7 and V is TRBV4-3; TRBD1 agrees at 7 bases. V shed 1 base, J shed 4 bases, and the junction held 7 bases outside the gene matches. This CDR3 has 15 residues. CDR1 and CDR2 (germline): LGHNA, YSLEER. In DNA, the CDR3 is TGCGCCAGCAGCCAAGGGGTTTACAGGGGATACGAGCAGTACTTC. It encodes CASSQGVYRGYEQYF.

This clonotype was observed a handful of times. V gene TRBV10-2 combines with J gene TRBJ2-4, with D unresolved. V lost 1 base to trimming and J lost 0 bases, with 7 bases between them. Germline V CDR1 and CDR2: WSHSY, SAAADI. This CDR3 spans 15 amino acids. The CDR3 protein is CASSEFQVAKNIQYF. The CDR3 bases are TGCGCCAGCAGTGAGTTTCAGGTAGCCAAAAACATTCAGTACTTC.

The genes are TRBV9 and TRBJ2-2; D might be TRBD2 (6 bases). CDR3 length: 16 residues. Deletions cut 4 bases from V and 4 bases from J, with 17 bases between. CDR1 is SGDLS and CDR2 is YYNGEE in the germline V gene. This chain's CDR3 is CASSPRGSEITGELFF. The CDR3 DNA follows: TGTGCCAGCAGCCCGCGGGGTAGCGAGATCACCGGGGAGCTGTTTTTT. The whole variable domain, filled in from reference TRBV9 and TRBJ2-2, reads DSGVTQTPKHLITATGQRVTLRCSPRSGDLSVYWYQQSLDQGLQFLIQYYNGEERAKGNILERFSAQQFPDLHSELNLSSLELGDSALYFCASSPRGSEITGELFFGEGSRLTVL.

This clonotype was detected a few times. J is TRBJ2-7 and V is TRBV7-3; 8 bases agree with TRBD2. Germline-derived CDR1 and CDR2 are SGHTA and FQGTGA. With 2 bases clipped from V and 5 bases from J, the junction kept 17 bases outside the gene matches. This CDR3 contains 18 residues. CDR3 nucleotide sequence: TGTGCCAGCAGCTTAGTACTAGCGGCAACCGAAAATGACAACGAGCAGTACTTC. It yields the protein CASSLVLAATENDNEQYF.

This clonotype was recorded a few times. The chain employs TRBV28 and TRBJ2-7; the D is unclear. The V end was cut by 4 bases, the J end by 4 bases, with 8 bases between. This CDR3 is built from 12 residues. CDR1 is MDHEN and CDR2 is SYDVKM in the germline V gene. The CDR3: CASSWVGYEQYF. Written as DNA, the CDR3 is TGTGCCAGCAGTTGGGTGGGTTACGAGCAGTACTTC.

The chain links TRBV7-2 to TRBJ1-1; 7 bases fit TRBD1. The CDR3 is 16 residues long. V was clipped by 5 bases and J by 3 bases; unmatched bases: 12. Germline CDR1 reads SGHTA; CDR2 reads FQGNSA. CDR3 protein: CASSPRQGGVDTEAFF. In nucleotides, the CDR3 is TGTGCCAGCAGCCCCCGACAGGGAGGGGTGGACACTGAAGCTTTCTTT.

The chain joins TRBV5-1 to TRBJ2-3; tentatively, D is TRBD1 (7 bases). Germline V CDR1 and CDR2: SGHRS, YFSETQ. V lost 6 bases and J 5 bases, leaving 22 bases between the germline ends. The CDR3 consists of 16 residues. The CDR3 is CASTPRWQGGLDTQYF. The CDR3 coding sequence is TGCGCCAGCACCCCCCGTTGGCAGGGGGGCCTAGATACGCAGTATTTT.

The V gene is TRBV11-1, the J gene TRBJ2-5; the match to TRBD2 covers 7 bases. CDR3 length equals 17 residues. V lost 4 bases and J lost 3; bases outside the gene matches: 14. Germline V gene sequence: CDR1 SGHAT, CDR2 FQDESV (reference sequence). CDR3 nucleotide sequence: TGTGCCAGCAGCTCCACTATAGCGGGCCGTGAGAAAGAGACCCAGTACTTC. Residues: CASSSTIAGREKETQYF. Full variable domain (missing parts from reference TRBV11-1 and TRBJ2-5): EAEVAQSPRYKITEKSQAVAFWCDPISGHATLYWYRQILGQGPELLVQFQDESVVDDSQLPKDRFSAERLKGVDSTLKIQPAELGDSAMYLCASSSTIAGREKETQYFGPGTRLLVL.

The sample holds a few counts of this clonotype. The J gene is TRBJ2-3, the V gene TRBV7-3; the D is unclear. CDR3 length: 13 amino acids. The V gene lost 1 base and the J gene lost 3 bases, with 5 bases spanning the gap. Germline CDR1 reads SGHTA; CDR2 reads FQGTGA. Here the CDR3 reads CASSLSVTDTQYF. CDR3 nucleotides: TGTGCCAGCAGCTTAAGTGTGACAGATACGCAGTATTTT.

This clonotype was seen a handful of times. The chain uses TRBV27 and TRBJ2-5; tentative D call: TRBD2 (5 bases). V was cut by 9 bases and J by 5 bases, with 10 bases left in between. The CDR3 has 11 amino acids. Germline V gene sequence: CDR1 MNHEY, CDR2 SMNVEV (reference sequence). The CDR3 is CARRTRETQYF. The CDR3, as DNA: TGTGCCAGGCGAACTAGGGAGACCCAGTACTTC.

This chain links TRBV25-1 with TRBJ2-3; D uncertain. The CDR3 has 12 residues. Per the germline V gene, CDR1 is MGHDK and CDR2 is SYGVNS. V was clipped by 6 bases and J by 5 bases, with 9 bases between them. DNA of the CDR3: TGTGCCAGCAGGTCCACGGGAGATACGCAGTATTTT. Encoded protein: CASRSTGDTQYF.

This sequence joins TRBV15 and TRBJ1-1, with TRBD1 matching 9 bases. The ends lost 1 base at V and 6 bases at J; junction bases unmatched: 6. The CDR3 length is 15 residues. Germline CDR1 and CDR2: LNHNV and YYDKDF (reference sequence). CDR3 sequence reads: CATSRGGTGIPEAFF. CDR3 sequence (DNA): TGTGCCACCAGCAGAGGAGGGACAGGGATACCTGAAGCTTTCTTT.

This clonotype was detected a few times. The gene calls are TRBV4-3 and TRBJ2-7; no clear D. Germline CDR1 reads LGHNA; CDR2 reads YSLEER. The CDR3 length is 15 residues. V shed 1 base and J shed 3 bases, with 13 bases lying between them. This CDR3 is CASSQVQAKSYEQYF. CDR3 in DNA: TGCGCCAGCAGCCAAGTTCAGGCGAAAAGCTACGAGCAGTACTTC.

The table lists this clonotype with a few counts. This chain uses TRBV20-1 with TRBJ2-1; TRBD2 aligns across 12 bases. In germline, CDR1 is DFQATT, CDR2 SNEGSKA (reference sequence). CDR3 length: 15 residues. Unmatched junction bases numbered 15, after V lost 8 bases and J lost 10 bases. CDR3 residues: CSPRWASGRAREQFF. The CDR3 region has the DNA TGCAGTCCAAGGTGGGCTAGCGGGAGGGCAAGGGAGCAGTTCTTC.

V and J are TRBV12-3 or TRBV12-4 and TRBJ2-1; a weak D match, TRBD2 (6 bases). Trimming shortened V by 5 bases and J by 2 bases, and 10 bases separated the two germline ends. This CDR3 has 14 residues. The DNA of the CDR3 is TGTGCCAGCAGTCGGAGGGCCGCCTACAATGAGCAGTTCTTC. Residues: CASSRRAAYNEQFF.